The entry below gives a single T cell receptor beta chain sequence along with its context. The CDR3 runs 16 residues. V shed 4 bases and J 7 bases; nucleotides not matched to a gene: 11. Germline V gene lookup returns CDR1 SEHNR and CDR2 FQNEAQ (reference sequence). Data came from immunoSEQ multiplex PCR; TCRdb stores just in-frame clones and leaves some out. The table records about 120,000 clones, approximately 90% of them present only once. This specimen belongs to a study of control samples from healthy donors and cancer patients. The receptor's source is a man under 40 in good health. The genes are TRBV7-9 and TRBJ1-1; 11 bases match TRBD1. Sample: blood. CDR3 DNA: TGTGCCAGCAGCTGGGGGACAGGGGGGCAGACCGATGAAGCTTTCTTT. Translating it yields CASSWGTGGQTDEAFF.